A selection of T cell receptor beta chains follows, all from one sample in a study of beta chain features in type 1 diabetes. TCRdb's table, derived via immunoSEQ multiplex PCR, lists solely in-frame clones and lacks some. This table holds over 120,000 clones, around an eighth found once. Material for sequencing was central memory CD4+ T cells from blood. The receptors here all came from a man aged 18 to 30 with type 1 diabetes. Both conserved end residues are part of each CDR3. A D gene is named only where the DNA matches it firmly. Clone sizes are given selectively: once, few, many, or a class where the clone is expanded.

clone_size j_call d_call v_call cdr3_aa cdr3_nt
few TRBJ2-3 NA TRBV10-2 CASSEARGWGTDTQYF TGCGCCAGCAGTGAGGCCAGGGGATGGGGCACAGATACGCAGTATTTT
few TRBJ2-5 TRBD1 TRBV7-9 CASSPRQGAETQYF TGTGCCAGCAGCCCCCGACAGGGGGCAGAGACCCAGTACTTC
few TRBJ1-2 NA TRBV18 CASSPGRQNYGYTF TGTGCCAGCTCACCGGGACGGCAGAACTATGGCTACACCTTC
few TRBJ2-3 NA TRBV5-4 CASSLAGADTQYF TGTGCCAGCAGCTTGGCCGGTGCAGATACGCAGTATTTT
NA TRBJ2-5 NA TRBV5-1 CASSLRGTEYQETQYF TGCGCCAGCAGCTTGCGCGGGACTGAGTACCAAGAGACCCAGTACTTC
few TRBJ2-7 NA TRBV5-6 CASSLQGLGSSYEQYF TGTGCCAGCAGCCTCCAGGGTCTGGGAAGCTCCTACGAGCAGTACTTC
few TRBJ2-3 NA TRBV27 CASSFKPSHTDTQYF TGTGCCAGCAGTTTTAAGCCGTCTCACACAGATACGCAGTATTTT
NA TRBJ1-1 NA TRBV18 CASSPQGRMNTEAFF TGTGCCAGCTCACCTCAGGGACGGATGAACACTGAAGCTTTCTTT
NA TRBJ1-2 TRBD1 TRBV7-8 CASSLADRGDYGYTF TGTGCCAGCAGCTTGGCCGACAGGGGGGACTATGGCTACACCTTC
once TRBJ2-3 NA TRBV7-8 CASSSTPDTQYF TGTGCCAGCAGCTCGACTCCCGATACGCAGTATTTT
NA TRBJ2-1 NA TRBV6-1 CASRHPRQFF TGTGCCAGCAGGCACCCGAGACAGTTCTTC
NA TRBJ2-5 NA TRBV5-1 CASSQGFQETQYF TGCGCCAGCTCCCAAGGATTTCAAGAGACCCAGTACTTC
NA TRBJ1-1 NA TRBV7-9 CASSLTELQNTEAFF TGTGCCAGCAGCTTAACCGAGCTACAGAACACTGAAGCTTTCTTT
NA TRBJ2-5 NA TRBV7-7 CASSLGRGKETQYF TGTGCCAGCAGCTTGGGACGGGGGAAAGAGACCCAGTACTTC
once TRBJ1-2 NA TRBV28 CASSLGSESGLDGYTF TGTGCCAGCAGTTTGGGGAGTGAGTCGGGCTTAGATGGCTACACCTTC
NA TRBJ2-1 TRBD1 TRBV14 CASSPRTGKNEQFF TGTGCCAGCAGCCCTCGGACAGGGAAGAATGAGCAGTTCTTC
many TRBJ2-3 TRBD2 TRBV11-2 CASSSAGDTDTQYF TGTGCCAGCAGCTCGGCGGGGGACACAGATACGCAGTATTTT
few TRBJ2-3 TRBD2 TRBV28 CASSSTPLAAETDTQYF TGTGCCAGCAGTTCTACCCCACTAGCGGCAGAGACAGATACGCAGTATTTT
few TRBJ2-3 NA TRBV2 CASAGVTDTQYF TGTGCCAGCGCGGGTGTCACAGATACGCAGTATTTT
NA TRBJ2-1 NA TRBV18 CASSPEGEQFF TGTGCCAGCTCACCAGAGGGAGAGCAGTTCTTC
NA TRBJ2-1 NA TRBV11-3 CASSLGSEAYNEQFF TGTGCCAGCAGCTTAGGCAGTGAAGCCTACAATGAGCAGTTCTTC
NA TRBJ1-5 TRBD1 TRBV2 CASRTGQGNNQPQHF TGTGCCAGCAGGACCGGACAGGGAAACAATCAGCCCCAGCATTTT
NA TRBJ1-2 TRBD1 TRBV19 CASSNGTVYGYTF TGTGCCAGTAGTAATGGGACAGTCTATGGCTACACCTTC
few TRBJ2-7 NA TRBV20-1 CSAAPSYEQYF TGCAGTGCTGCGCCGTCCTACGAGCAGTACTTC